The rows below give T cell receptor beta chains drawn from one sample of a study of early T cells in non-severe SARS-CoV-2 infection. TCRdb processed the 5' RACE reads anew with MiXCR; each CDR3 protein has one entry. The sample holds more than 45,000 distinct CDR3 sequences, 13% seen once. Sequenced: whole blood. The receptor source for this set is an adult who was a healthcare worker with PCR-confirmed SARS-CoV-2 infection or an uninfected control (not recorded which). Both conserved end residues are part of each CDR3.

j_gene,v_gene,CDR3aa
TRBJ1-2,TRBV5-6,CASSLEQSGYTF
TRBJ2-1,TRBV7-2,CASSSPGLAGGLSYNEQFF
TRBJ1-2,TRBV28,CASSFDSYGYTF
TRBJ2-5,TRBV9,CATPTLGREGGETQYF
TRBJ1-1,TRBV2,CASSDGTGPGNTEAFF
TRBJ1-1,TRBV6-5,CASTLTANTEAFF
TRBJ1-1,TRBV5-1,CASSSGQHTEAFF
TRBJ2-1,TRBV6-6,CASSYSGQGGSYNEQFF
TRBJ2-2,TRBV24-1,CATSDRPSTGSTGELFF
TRBJ1-2,TRBV5-4,CASSLESGYTF
TRBJ1-1,TRBV29-1,CSAIPRVETEAFF
TRBJ2-7,TRBV7-9,CASSPVMFRRRHEQYF
TRBJ2-7,TRBV7-9,CASSNDRGQIYEQYF
TRBJ2-7,TRBV3-1,CASSQGTGWQQYF
TRBJ2-3,TRBV7-9,CASSLPRDTDTQYF
TRBJ2-1,TRBV7-2,CASSFSGGAYNEQFF
TRBJ2-7,TRBV7-9,CASSFFAGPYEQYF
TRBJ1-2,TRBV7-9,CASSLRGTGTGYGYTF
TRBJ1-1,TRBV6-5,CASSYYGQGAAAEAFF
TRBJ1-6,TRBV2,CASRGQGNRNSPLHF
TRBJ1-1,TRBV2,CASSENLTRAFF
TRBJ2-3,TRBV28,CASSWGRDTQYF
TRBJ1-4,TRBV9,CASSVGTGDEKLFF
TRBJ2-6,TRBV21-1,CASSLRTALHSGANVLTF
TRBJ1-2,TRBV5-1,CASSLEGGHGYTF
TRBJ2-7,TRBV6-6,CASSYDRDREQYF
TRBJ2-2,TRBV12-3/TRBV12-4,CASRLGQGDTGELFF
TRBJ2-5,TRBV2,CASSERTRGETQYF
TRBJ2-5,TRBV25-1,CASSNQGTSRETQYF
TRBJ2-2,TRBV27,CASSLSIEGRGGELFF
TRBJ1-5,TRBV20-1,CSARPAGRINQPQHF
TRBJ1-3,TRBV12-3/TRBV12-4,CASRGTGSGNTIYF
TRBJ2-7,TRBV7-2,CASSFWGGHEQYF
TRBJ2-7,TRBV7-2,CASSSITGGKDYEQYF
TRBJ1-2,TRBV6-1,CASSPRLRNYGYTF
TRBJ1-1,TRBV30,CAWSIGTEAFF
TRBJ2-5,TRBV20-1,CSAQTPETQYF
TRBJ2-2,TRBV9,CASRDGLAGGIDTGELFF
TRBJ1-4,TRBV7-9,CASSLVYGGAWTNEKLFF
TRBJ2-3,TRBV29-1,CSVETSGGGVDTQYF
TRBJ1-2,TRBV20-1,CSARELEGYTF
TRBJ2-7,TRBV11-2,CASSLPSLAGGPYEQYF
TRBJ2-5,TRBV5-4,CASSLAGGTQETQYF
TRBJ1-1,TRBV29-1,CSVEEGSNTEAFF
TRBJ2-2,TRBV5-5,CASREGPGHGTGELFF
TRBJ2-5,TRBV6-1,CASSEHEGVPQETQYF
TRBJ2-3,TRBV10-2,CASSPRTGVTDTQYF
TRBJ2-7,TRBV28,CASSLSFLHVYEQYF
TRBJ1-2,TRBV28,CASSPDSYYGYTF
TRBJ1-4,TRBV5-5,CASSSGSDRISNEKLFF
TRBJ2-2,TRBV20-1,CSAATGTGLGGELFF
TRBJ1-6,TRBV6-2/TRBV6-3,CASSYDPRGEGDSPLHF
TRBJ1-1,TRBV6-6,CASRENTEAFF
TRBJ1-3,TRBV20-1,CSGQSSGNTIYF
TRBJ2-1,TRBV29-1,CSAGLAGPLGVYNEQFF